These 5 T cell receptor beta chains share one sample of origin, sequenced in a study of regulatory T cells in long-lasting Graves disease. Time point reported: persistent/refractory GD, antithyroid drugs over 5 years with positive TRAb. PBMC-extracted RNA yielded the TCR library. According to the study, TCR beta libraries were built with iRepertoire HTBI primers and CDR3-region Arm-PCR. TCRdb analysed the multiplex PCR reads with MiXCR anew, one entry per CDR3 protein. The repertoire holds some 440,000 distinct CDR3 sequences, with roughly 20% as singletons. Sample: peripheral blood mononuclear cells (PBMCs), taken when the disease was refractory, from a patient treated with antithyroid drugs. Source of these receptors: a female donor with Graves disease.

The table lists this clonotype with many counts. This sequence joins TRBV7-3 and TRBJ1-2; a weak D match, TRBD1 (6 bases). There are 13 residues in the CDR3. Germline CDR1 and CDR2: SGHTA and FQGTGA. V was trimmed by 8 bases and J by 4 bases, leaving 14 bases between them. CDR3 nucleotides: TGTGCCAGCGGGAACGGGGGCGGCTATGGCTACACCTTC. As protein: CASGNGGGYGYTF.

This clonotype was seen a few times. The gene calls are TRBV6-5 and TRBJ2-7; 8 positions agree with TRBD1. Germline CDR1 MNHEY, CDR2 SVGAGI. V lost 0 bases and J lost 3; bases outside the gene matches: 10. The CDR3 spans 17 residues. This CDR3 reads CASSYSRQGAFFYEQYF. The CDR3 DNA sequence: TGTGCCAGCAGTTACTCGAGGCAGGGGGCCTTCTTCTACGAGCAGTACTTC.

This chain joins TRBV28 and TRBJ1-5, with D perhaps TRBD1 (6 bases). The V end was cut by 6 bases, the J end by 4 bases, with 16 bases between. Germline V gene lookup returns CDR1 MDHEN and CDR2 SYDVKM. CDR3 size: 15 residues. The CDR3 sequence: CASRFWGQTNQPQHF. Written as DNA, the CDR3 is TGTGCCAGCAGGTTCTGGGGGCAGACTAATCAGCCCCAGCATTTT.

This chain uses TRBV12-3 or TRBV12-4 with TRBJ2-3; 8 nucleotides match TRBD2. The J segment lost 7 bases and the V segment lost 7 bases, leaving 10 bases of the junction unmatched. This CDR3 region has 14 residues. CDR3 in DNA: TGTGCCAGCAACATAGCGGGACAACACCATACGCAGTATTTT. Translated, it gives CASNIAGQHHTQYF.

This clonotype has more than one count but fewer than ten. The gene calls are TRBV6-2 or TRBV6-3 and TRBJ1-2; D call uncertain. The ends were cut back, 5 bases at V and 8 bases at J, with 15 bases in the middle. Per germline, CDR1 MNHEY and CDR2 SVGEGT. The CDR3 spans 13 residues. CDR3 DNA: TGTGCCAGCAGTAAAAACCTCCTGGCCGGCTACACCTTC. Translating it yields CASSKNLLAGYTF.